This is a list of T cell receptor beta chains from one sample in a study of blood T cell repertoires in COVID-19. Repertoires were generated with immunoSEQ multiplex PCR, while TCRdb's copy carries only in-frame clones and drops some. This table has under 300,000 clones, around 81% appearing once. The sample taken for sequencing was peripheral blood. Receptor source: a woman aged 60 to 75 with active or convalescent COVID-19. Both conserved end residues are part of each CDR3. Fields, in order: J gene, clone size, V gene, D gene, CDR3 protein, CDR3 DNA. The D gene is left open where the match is weak. Clone size is not always given. Where it is, it says once, few, many or a class for expanded clones.

>TRBJ2-1|once|TRBV19|-
CASSKNDRNNEQFF
TGTGCCAGTAGTAAAAATGACAGAAACAATGAGCAGTTCTTC
>TRBJ1-1|-|TRBV6-5|TRBD1
CASEVTGWDTEAFF
TGTGCCAGCGAAGTGACAGGGTGGGACACTGAAGCTTTCTTT
>TRBJ2-3|-|TRBV20-1|TRBD2
CSASPGLAGGRADTQYF
TGCAGTGCTAGTCCCGGACTAGCGGGGGGGCGGGCGGATACGCAGTATTTT
>TRBJ2-7|-|TRBV19|-
CASSISAAYEQYF
TGTGCCAGTAGTATATCGGCGGCCTACGAGCAGTACTTC
>TRBJ2-5|-|TRBV9|-
CASSASQETQYF
TGTGCCAGCAGCGCTTCCCAAGAGACCCAGTACTTC
>TRBJ1-1|-|TRBV5-1|TRBD1
CASNPGQGVGFNTEAFF
TGCGCCAGCAACCCGGGACAGGGGGTCGGGTTCAACACTGAAGCTTTCTTT
>TRBJ2-3|few|TRBV4-1|-
CASSQVTADSATDTQYF
TGCGCCAGCAGCCAAGTGACGGCGGATTCCGCCACAGATACGCAGTATTTT
>TRBJ1-6|-|TRBV6-5|TRBD1
CASSYSDRGPSPLHF
TGTGCCAGCAGTTACTCCGACAGGGGGCCTTCACCCCTCCACTTT
>TRBJ2-7|-|TRBV18|-
CASSPPSFGLTGDRKIEQYF
TGTGCCAGCTCACCACCGTCCTTTGGATTAACGGGTGACCGAAAAATCGAGCAGTACTTC
>TRBJ1-2|-|TRBV28|TRBD1
CASTSRQGDGYTF
TGTGCCAGCACCTCGAGACAGGGGGATGGCTACACCTTC
>TRBJ2-7|medium-sized|TRBV30|-
CAWSVHREQNF
TGTGCCTGGAGTGTACACCGGGAACAGAACTTC
>TRBJ1-4|-|TRBV9|TRBD1
CASSVDRGHEKLFF
TGTGCCAGCAGCGTAGACAGGGGGCATGAAAAACTGTTTTTT
>TRBJ2-1|-|TRBV27|TRBD2
CASTPSGGPYNEQFF
TGTGCCAGCACCCCAAGCGGGGGCCCCTACAATGAGCAGTTCTTC
>TRBJ2-3|-|TRBV19|-
CASFPGGVPFTDTQYF
TGTGCCAGTTTTCCGGGCGGGGTGCCCTTCACAGATACGCAGTATTTT
>TRBJ2-1|-|TRBV5-4|-
CASSLSREGSEQFF
TGTGCCAGCAGCTTGAGTCGGGAAGGCAGTGAGCAGTTCTTC
>TRBJ2-1|once|TRBV29-1|-
CSVPGPRTYNEQFF
TGCAGCGTTCCAGGCCCCAGAACCTACAATGAGCAGTTCTTC
>TRBJ1-1|-|TRBV7-3|TRBD1
CASSLTGRGGGPEPTPDRGPFF
TGTGCCAGCAGCTTAACCGGTAGAGGGGGAGGCCCTGAACCAACGCCGGACAGGGGCCCTTTCTTT
>TRBJ1-3|-|TRBV19|TRBD1
CASRRQGEGNTIYF
TGTGCCAGTAGACGACAGGGGGAAGGAAACACCATATATTTT
>TRBJ2-1|-|TRBV9|-
CASSVEVAAEQFF
TGTGCCAGCAGCGTAGAAGTCGCAGCGGAGCAGTTCTTC
>TRBJ1-3|-|TRBV9|-
CASSVDMGQGNTIYF
TGTGCCAGCAGCGTAGATATGGGGCAAGGAAACACCATATATTTT
>TRBJ2-5|-|TRBV7-9|-
CASSPRETQYF
TGTGCCAGCAGCCCCCGAGAGACCCAGTACTTC
>TRBJ2-1|-|TRBV12-5|-
CASGGWDNNEQFF
TGTGCTAGTGGGGGGTGGGACAACAATGAGCAGTTCTTC
>TRBJ2-1|-|TRBV7-2|-
CASSLRGAREQFF
TGTGCCAGCAGCTTACGGGGGGCCCGTGAGCAGTTCTTC
>TRBJ2-1|once|TRBV27|-
CASTSGGGFPYNEQFF
TGTGCCAGCACGTCGGGGGGCGGGTTTCCCTACAATGAGCAGTTCTTC
>TRBJ1-2|-|TRBV5-4|TRBD1
CASSPRTGENYGYTF
TGTGCCAGCAGCCCGCGGACAGGGGAAAACTATGGCTACACCTTC
>TRBJ1-5|-|TRBV28|-
CASSEQQGPQHF
TGTGCCAGCAGCGAGCAACAGGGCCCCCAGCATTTT
>TRBJ1-6|once|TRBV7-9|TRBD1
CASSLGAGGSYNSPLHF
TGTGCCAGCAGCTTAGGGGCAGGGGGGTCCTATAATTCACCCCTCCACTTT
>TRBJ2-3|-|TRBV28|-
CATQGTDTQYF
TGTGCCACCCAGGGCACAGATACGCAGTATTTT
>TRBJ1-1|-|TRBV4-1|-
CASSQVGVNTEAFF
TGCGCCAGCAGCCAAGTGGGCGTGAACACTGAAGCTTTCTTT
>TRBJ2-2|-|TRBV15|TRBD2
CATSRWAGGGGELFF
TGTGCCACCAGCAGATGGGCGGGGGGGGGCGGGGAGCTGTTTTTT
>TRBJ2-1|-|TRBV4-2|TRBD2
CASSQETSGGVGEQFF
TGTGCCAGCAGCCAGGAGACTAGCGGGGGGGTTGGTGAGCAGTTCTTC
>TRBJ1-1|-|TRBV7-3|-
CASSETGWWGGNTEAFF
TGTGCCAGCAGCGAAACTGGGTGGTGGGGCGGGAACACTGAAGCTTTCTTT
>TRBJ1-2|-|TRBV12-3/TRBV12-4|-
CASSTAEGYGYTF
TGTGCCAGCAGCACAGCTGAGGGCTATGGCTACACCTTC
>TRBJ1-3|-|TRBV6-6|TRBD1
CASSYLMDRPNTIYF
TGTGCCAGCAGTTACCTCATGGACAGGCCAAACACCATATATTTT
>TRBJ2-1|once|TRBV21-1|-
CASSKEGRRGRGYNEQFF
TGTGCCAGCAGCAAGGAGGGGCGGAGGGGGCGAGGGTACAATGAGCAGTTCTTC
>TRBJ1-2|-|TRBV6-4|TRBD1
CATPGGETGQGTNYGYTF
TGTGCCACCCCCGGGGGGGAGACCGGACAGGGGACTAACTATGGCTACACCTTC
>TRBJ2-3|-|TRBV18|TRBD2
CASSPTTRLAWSTDTQYF
TGTGCCAGCTCACCCACAACCAGACTAGCCTGGAGCACGGATACGCAGTATTTT
>TRBJ1-2|-|TRBV7-9|-
CASSPGLGILYGYTF
TGTGCCAGCAGCCCCGGACTAGGGATCCTCTATGGCTACACCTTC
>TRBJ1-2|-|TRBV7-9|-
CASSLDRYYGYTF
TGTGCCAGCAGCTTAGACAGATACTATGGCTACACCTTC
>TRBJ1-1|-|TRBV5-1|-
CASSLRTDAEAFF
TGCGCCAGCAGCTTGAGAACAGACGCCGAAGCTTTCTTT